These T cell receptor beta chains were read from a single sample in a study of human T cells and chemical hapten exposure. One entry per CDR3 protein results from TCRdb running MiXCR on the RACE reads. The repertoire holds about 380,000 distinct CDR3 sequences, with about 6.9% as singletons. Sample: whole blood, taken in connection with sensitization to the hapten diphenylcyclopropenone (DPC). These receptors originate from a woman in her late teens or twenties with alopecia areata. Some clones in this sample may be carry-over from other donors' samples. Each CDR3 is given with its conserved first and last residue. Each record gives: D gene, clone size, J gene, V gene, CDR3 protein, CDR3 DNA. The D gene is left open where the match is weak. Clone size is stated in some rows and not others, as once, few, many or a class when expanded.

TRBD2,-,TRBJ2-3,TRBV6-4,CASSEGTSSSTDTQYF,TGTGCCAGCAGTGAAGGGACTAGCTCCTCCACAGATACGCAGTATTTT
-,-,TRBJ1-1,TRBV2,CASWDTYTEAFF,TGTGCCAGTTGGGACACCTACACTGAAGCTTTCTTT
TRBD2,few,TRBJ2-5,TRBV12-3/TRBV12-4,CASRAGVETQYF,TGTGCCAGCAGGGCGGGGGTAGAGACCCAGTACTTC
TRBD1,few,TRBJ1-5,TRBV6-2/TRBV6-3,CASSPAGGPLANQPQHF,TGTGCCAGCAGTCCCGCAGGGGGTCCGTTAGCCAATCAGCCCCAGCATTTT
TRBD1,-,TRBJ2-1,TRBV3-1,CASSQTVDRREYNEQFF,TGTGCCAGCAGCCAGACCGTGGACAGGAGAGAATACAATGAGCAGTTCTTC
TRBD1,few,TRBJ2-5,TRBV9,CASSVVSGGIETQYF,TGTGCCAGCAGCGTAGTTTCAGGGGGCATCGAGACCCAGTACTTC
-,many,TRBJ1-3,TRBV10-3,CAIMALDSGNTIYF,TGTGCCATCATGGCACTAGACTCTGGAAACACCATATATTTT
TRBD1,few,TRBJ1-2,TRBV10-3,CAIRRDRLNYTF,TGTGCCATCAGGCGGGACAGGCTTAATTACACCTTC
-,many,TRBJ1-6,TRBV28,CASSRDRNSPLHF,TGTGCCAGCAGTCGGGACCGCAATTCACCCCTCCACTTT
-,-,TRBJ1-2,TRBV7-2,CASSLVQGRGYTF,TGTGCCAGCAGCTTAGTACAGGGAAGAGGCTACACCTTC
TRBD1,few,TRBJ1-4,TRBV7-2,CASSDGTANEKLFF,TGTGCCAGCAGCGACGGGACAGCTAATGAAAAACTGTTTTTT
TRBD1,-,TRBJ2-1,TRBV12-5,CASALTWGTGDYNEQFF,TGTGCTAGTGCCCTGACGTGGGGGACAGGGGACTACAATGAGCAGTTCTTC
-,-,TRBJ1-1,TRBV27,CASSLSRFNTEAFF,TGTGCCAGCAGTTTATCTAGGTTTAACACTGAAGCTTTCTTT
-,-,TRBJ1-1,TRBV6-2/TRBV6-3,CASSPPGRGSVEAFF,TGTGCCAGCAGCCCACCGGGGAGGGGGAGTGTTGAAGCTTTCTTT
-,many,TRBJ1-5,TRBV19,CASSDTADNQPQHF,TGTGCCAGTTCCGACACAGCTGACAATCAGCCCCAGCATTTT
TRBD1,many,TRBJ1-2,TRBV11-1,CASSLWTGEGYTF,TGTGCCAGCAGCCTATGGACAGGGGAAGGCTACACCTTC
-,many,TRBJ2-7,TRBV6-5,CASSYYVGASYEQYF,TGTGCCAGCAGTTACTACGTGGGGGCCTCCTACGAGCAGTACTTC
-,many,TRBJ2-3,TRBV7-2,CASSRTGPLTDTQYF,TGTGCCAGCAGCCGAACCGGTCCCCTCACAGATACGCAGTATTTT
-,few,TRBJ1-5,TRBV15,CATSREGELSNQPQHF,TGTGCCACCAGCAGAGAGGGGGAATTAAGCAATCAGCCCCAGCATTTT
TRBD1,-,TRBJ1-2,TRBV2,CASRDRAPGYGYTF,TGTGCCAGCAGGGACAGGGCCCCCGGCTATGGCTACACCTTC
-,-,TRBJ2-3,TRBV20-1,CSASPGELRDTQYF,TGCAGTGCTAGTCCGGGGGAACTAAGAGATACGCAGTATTTT
-,few,TRBJ1-4,TRBV4-3,CASSQEGATNEKLFF,TGCGCCAGCAGCCAAGAGGGTGCAACTAATGAAAAACTGTTTTTT
-,-,TRBJ2-3,TRBV2,CASTPADTQYF,TGTGCCAGCACCCCAGCTGATACGCAGTATTTT
-,few,TRBJ2-1,TRBV5-1,CASSLVGPTYNEQFF,TGCGCCAGCAGCTTGGTCGGTCCGACCTACAATGAGCAGTTCTTC
TRBD1,few,TRBJ2-4,TRBV7-2,CASSEDRGGIQYF,TGTGCCAGCAGCGAAGACAGGGGAGGCATTCAGTACTTC
-,many,TRBJ1-2,TRBV12-5,CASGLGTVYGYTF,TGTGCTAGTGGCCTTGGTACAGTCTATGGCTACACCTTC
TRBD1,few,TRBJ1-5,TRBV3-1,CASSQGGTGGWEPQHF,TGTGCCAGCAGCCAAGGGGGGACAGGGGGCTGGGAGCCCCAGCATTTT
-,-,TRBJ2-7,TRBV3-1,CASSRGGIYEQYF,TGTGCCAGCAGCCGGGGCGGAATCTACGAGCAGTACTTC
-,-,TRBJ2-3,TRBV28,CASSSPSDRSSTDTQYF,TGTGCCAGCAGTTCGCCCTCCGACAGGTCGAGCACAGATACGCAGTATTTT
TRBD1,-,TRBJ1-5,TRBV15,CATSSYRGHQPQHF,TGTGCCACCAGCAGCTACAGGGGACATCAGCCCCAGCATTTT
TRBD1,many,TRBJ2-7,TRBV27,CASSLLASGTGDEQYF,TGTGCCAGCAGTTTATTAGCATCAGGGACAGGGGACGAGCAGTACTTC
-,few,TRBJ2-5,TRBV7-2,CASSFPKAFESGSKGKETQYF,TGTGCCAGCAGCTTCCCCAAGGCATTCGAGTCAGGCTCTAAGGGGAAAGAGACCCAGTACTTC
TRBD2,few,TRBJ2-5,TRBV11-2,CASSSYPGTSGRETQYF,TGTGCCAGCAGCTCATATCCCGGGACTAGCGGGCGAGAGACCCAGTACTTC
-,few,TRBJ1-1,TRBV5-1,CASSLGEAGISRTEAFF,TGCGCCAGCAGCTTGGGTGAGGCAGGGATCAGCAGGACTGAAGCTTTCTTT
-,few,TRBJ2-3,TRBV7-9,CASSLAGVAPSYAAQYF,TGTGCCAGCAGCTTAGCAGGCGTCGCCCCGAGTTATGCAGCGCAGTATTTT
-,many,TRBJ1-4,TRBV12-3/TRBV12-4,CASSFLRGGAEKLFF,TGTGCCAGCAGTTTCCTTAGGGGGGGAGCCGAAAAACTGTTTTTT
-,-,TRBJ1-1,TRBV5-1,CASKTQSSNTEAFF,TGCGCCAGCAAAACCCAGAGTTCGAACACTGAAGCTTTCTTT
-,-,TRBJ2-7,TRBV9,CASSVVGQPEQYF,TGTGCCAGCAGCGTAGTGGGACAACCAGAGCAGTACTTC
-,many,TRBJ1-2,TRBV5-1,CASSLGDNYGYTF,TGCGCCAGCAGCTTGGGGGACAACTATGGCTACACCTTC
-,-,TRBJ1-5,TRBV3-1,CASAPVSHQPQHF,TGTGCCAGCGCCCCAGTCAGTCATCAGCCCCAGCATTTT
-,many,TRBJ2-3,TRBV2,CASRKADTQYF,TGTGCCAGCAGGAAGGCAGATACGCAGTATTTT
-,many,TRBJ1-1,TRBV5-1,CASSLFGGDVNTEAFF,TGCGCCAGCAGCTTGTTCGGAGGGGACGTGAACACTGAAGCTTTCTTT
TRBD1,many,TRBJ1-1,TRBV4-2,CASNLHRGENTEAFF,TGTGCCAGCAACCTACACAGGGGCGAGAACACTGAAGCTTTCTTT
-,-,TRBJ2-1,TRBV12-3/TRBV12-4,CASSPVDLRDPNPYNEQFF,TGTGCCAGCAGCCCCGTGGATCTTAGGGACCCTAACCCCTACAATGAGCAGTTCTTC
-,many,TRBJ2-2,TRBV7-3,CASSHQDANTGELFF,TGTGCCAGCAGCCATCAAGACGCGAACACCGGGGAGCTGTTTTTT
TRBD1,-,TRBJ2-7,TRBV29-1,CSARDRAYEQYF,TGCAGCGCCCGGGACAGAGCCTACGAGCAGTACTTC
TRBD1,many,TRBJ1-2,TRBV6-5,CASSYARDSRIYGYTF,TGTGCCAGCAGTTACGCAAGGGACAGCCGTATCTATGGCTACACCTTC
-,many,TRBJ1-1,TRBV6-5,CASSYGYTEAFF,TGTGCCAGCAGTTATGGTTACACTGAAGCTTTCTTT
-,many,TRBJ1-1,TRBV4-1,CASSRLVFRGRNTEAFF,TGCGCCAGCAGCCGTTTAGTATTCAGGGGACGGAACACTGAAGCTTTCTTT
-,-,TRBJ2-5,TRBV11-2,CASSLGDRDVETQYF,TGTGCCAGCAGCTTAGGAGACCGGGACGTAGAGACCCAGTACTTC
TRBD2,-,TRBJ2-1,TRBV3-1,CASSPIAGYMYEQFF,TGTGCCAGCAGCCCGATAGCGGGGTACATGTATGAGCAGTTCTTC
-,many,TRBJ1-2,TRBV27,CASNPLILGYTF,TGTGCCAGCAACCCTTTAATATTAGGCTACACCTTC
-,many,TRBJ2-6,TRBV7-8,CASSPPTSGANVLTF,TGTGCCAGCAGCCCCCCCACCTCTGGGGCCAACGTCCTGACTTTC
TRBD2,-,TRBJ2-5,TRBV18,CASSPQSGGDQETQYF,TGTGCCAGCTCACCACAAAGCGGGGGGGATCAAGAGACCCAGTACTTC
-,many,TRBJ1-5,TRBV4-1,CASSHPDRSQPQHF,TGCGCCAGCAGCCATCCGGACAGAAGTCAGCCCCAGCATTTT
-,-,TRBJ2-7,TRBV5-4,CASSVDSTTEQYF,TGTGCCAGCAGCGTTGACAGTACCACCGAGCAGTACTTC
-,many,TRBJ2-7,TRBV12-3/TRBV12-4,CASSLLQGYEQYF,TGTGCCAGCAGTTTGTTGCAGGGCTACGAGCAGTACTTC